This T cell receptor beta chain comes out of a study of T cell repertoires in cytomegalovirus infection. Study background: Through public TCR beta signatures, both CMV infection and matching HLA type were indicated.

MiXCR, applied by TCRdb to the reads, yields one record per CDR3 protein. The sample yields around 300,000 distinct CDR3 sequences, over 7.5% seen once. Regarding the study as a whole: Within the response measured ex vivo, HLA-C-restricted CMV-specific TCR beta clonotypes were dominant. Based on cumulative public TCR beta family frequency, carriers of CMV plus the relevant HLA were identified.

Notes on this clonotype: Its specificity is unknown.

Input material: PBMCs. The clonotype originates from a human donor in good health (CMV status not recorded). Some clones in this sample may be carry-over from other donors' samples.

CDR3 sequence: CASSLAVRDTQYF. The DNA for the CDR3 is TGTGCCAGCAGCTTAGCAGTTAGGGATACGCAGTATTTT. This sequence joins TRBV11-2 and TRBJ2-3; D unresolved. This CDR3 comprises 13 residues. V lost 1 base and J lost 6, with 8 bases in between. Looked up from germline, CDR1 is SGHAT and CDR2 is FQNNGV.